This T cell receptor beta chain stems from a study of CD8 T cells in ankylosing spondylitis. Whole-study results and caveats: Characteristic, it appeared, of ankylosing spondylitis blood was a TCR beta motif of roughly 8 highly homologous variants.

Many counts were recorded for this clonotype. Its target is not known. With molecular barcodes, quantitative 5'-RACE was used to make the TCR beta libraries. In TCRdb, the 5' RACE reads were re-called with MiXCR into one record per CDR3 protein. The table has some 40,000 distinct CDR3 sequences, 10% seen once. The germline gives CDR1 SQVTM, CDR2 ANQGSEA. The CDR3 totals 16 residues. Trimming cost V 1 base and J 3 bases, with 17 bases left between them. The rearrangement uses TRBV29-1 and TRBJ2-3; D unresolved. This sequence was found in a male donor with ankylosing spondylitis or in good health (not recorded which). Sequencing was performed on blood, either unsorted or a sorted T cell fraction (not recorded which). The CDR3 spells CSVEGAEVSITDTQYF. In DNA, the CDR3 is TGCAGCGTTGAAGGGGCAGAGGTCAGCATAACAGATACGCAGTATTTT.